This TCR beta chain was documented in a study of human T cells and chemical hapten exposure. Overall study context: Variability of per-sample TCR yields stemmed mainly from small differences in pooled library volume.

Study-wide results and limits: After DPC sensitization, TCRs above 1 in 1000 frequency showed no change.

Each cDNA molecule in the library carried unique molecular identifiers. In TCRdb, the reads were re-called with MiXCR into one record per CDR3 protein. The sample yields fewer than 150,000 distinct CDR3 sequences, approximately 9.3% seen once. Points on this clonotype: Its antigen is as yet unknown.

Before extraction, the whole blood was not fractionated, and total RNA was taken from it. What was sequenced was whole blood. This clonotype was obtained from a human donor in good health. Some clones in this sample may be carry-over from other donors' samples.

The CDR3 sequence: CASRQPGGDTEAFF. In DNA, the CDR3 is TGTGCCAGCAGACAACCAGGGGGAGATACTGAAGCTTTCTTT. V gene TRBV7-9 combines with J gene TRBJ1-1; TRBD1 matches at 7 bases. CDR1 is SEHNR and CDR2 is FQNEAQ in the germline V gene (reference sequence). V shed 6 bases, J shed 5 bases, and the junction held 9 bases outside the gene matches. The CDR3 runs to 14 residues.